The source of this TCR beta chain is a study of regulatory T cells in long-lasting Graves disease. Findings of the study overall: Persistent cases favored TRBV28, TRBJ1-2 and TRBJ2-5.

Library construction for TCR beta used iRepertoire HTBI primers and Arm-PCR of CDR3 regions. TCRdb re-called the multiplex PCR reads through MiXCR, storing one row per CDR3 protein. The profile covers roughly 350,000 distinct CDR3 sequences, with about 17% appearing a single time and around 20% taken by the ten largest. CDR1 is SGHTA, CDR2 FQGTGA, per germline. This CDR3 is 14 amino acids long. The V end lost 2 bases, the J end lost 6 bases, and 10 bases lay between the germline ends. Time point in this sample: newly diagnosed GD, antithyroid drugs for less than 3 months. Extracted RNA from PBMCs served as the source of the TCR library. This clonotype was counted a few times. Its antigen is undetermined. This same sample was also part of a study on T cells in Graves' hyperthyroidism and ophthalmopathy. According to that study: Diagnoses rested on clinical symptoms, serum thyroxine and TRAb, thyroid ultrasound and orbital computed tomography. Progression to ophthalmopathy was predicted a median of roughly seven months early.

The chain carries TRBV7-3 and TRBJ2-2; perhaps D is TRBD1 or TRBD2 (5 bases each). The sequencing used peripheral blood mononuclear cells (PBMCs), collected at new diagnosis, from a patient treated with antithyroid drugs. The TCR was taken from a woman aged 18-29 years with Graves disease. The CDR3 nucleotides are TGTGCCAGCAGCTTACCAGGGAGCTCCGGGGAGCTGTTTTTT. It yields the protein CASSLPGSSGELFF.